Listed below are T cell receptor beta chains from one sample, sequenced in a study of PD-1 blockade in classical Hodgkin lymphoma. Produced via immunoSEQ multiplex PCR; TCRdb's table is partial and in-frame only. The top ten hold around 3% of the sample, which has about 30,000 clones, 71% seen once. Sequenced here: peripheral blood mononuclear cells (PBMCs), sampled before the second cycle of nivolumab. These TCRs come from a human donor with classical Hodgkin lymphoma. Both conserved end residues are trimmed from each CDR3.

v_call	j_call	cdr3_aa
TRBV5-6	TRBJ1-5	ASSSVRDGSNQPQH
TRBV4-3	TRBJ1-4	ASSQVPTGKLF
TRBV10-1	TRBJ2-3	ASSEAPSGGQDTQY
TRBV2	TRBJ2-2	ASSEAGLAGDTGELF
TRBV10-3	TRBJ1-1	AISGDRGNTEAF
TRBV7-9	TRBJ2-7	ASSLVEAGASYEQY
TRBV7-2	TRBJ1-4	ASSLVGGEKLF
TRBV7-2	TRBJ1-2	ASSPGQGAAYGYT
TRBV19	TRBJ1-6	ASSIYWSAHNSPLH
TRBV4-1	TRBJ2-1	ASSQGSAGLALSQF
TRBV7-9	TRBJ2-1	ASSFTGSSYNEQF
TRBV5-8	TRBJ2-1	ASSRGGASPFYNEQF
TRBV4-1	TRBJ1-3	ASFWQAGNTIY
TRBV2	TRBJ2-1	ASWLAGGNEQF
TRBV7-8	TRBJ2-3	ASSLEPPTQY
TRBV2	TRBJ2-3	ASSWGAGRTDTQY
TRBV7-9	TRBJ1-4	ASSPDRPFNEKLF
TRBV15	TRBJ2-5	ATSRAQVFETQY
TRBV7-2	TRBJ2-5	ASSLPSTGKQETQY
TRBV6-5	TRBJ1-2	ASSYGQKYSYGYT
TRBV29-1	TRBJ2-4	SVGGGAPENIQY
TRBV5-1	TRBJ1-1	ASSSHQGATEAF
TRBV27	TRBJ1-6	ASSLSQRSYSPLH
TRBV6-1	TRBJ1-2	ASTTGIDYGYT
TRBV9	TRBJ2-3	ASSERTGGLDTQY
TRBV11-2	TRBJ2-7	ASSLAPDSYEQY